The present T cell receptor beta chain was sequenced within a study of cytomegalovirus exposure and HLA in healthy donors. The J segment lost 8 bases and the V segment lost 11 bases, leaving 16 bases of the junction unmatched. From germline, CDR1 is MNHNS and CDR2 SASEGT. CDR3 length equals 14 residues. With 60 Vbeta and 13 Jbeta primers, the PCR was carried out. TCRdb's copy holds only in-frame clones and misses some; the assay was immunoSEQ multiplex PCR. This table holds about 160,000 clones, about 64% found once. Study-wide points: TCR beta sequences reportedly predicted most subjects' HLA-A and HLA-B alleles accurately. A later analysis showed that HLA-associated TCR beta chains had undergone more clonal expansion than equally common others. Owing to their indistinguishability, certain V segments, notably TRBV6-2 and TRBV6-3, were excluded. TCR beta V- and J-gene trimming was later associated with a missense DCLRE1C variant.

As to this clone: Its target is unknown.

The V and J genes are TRBV6-1 and TRBJ1-2; TRBD1 matches 8 bases. This sequence was found in a woman aged 60 to 75 in good health and CMV-seropositive. The sample comprised PBMCs. CDR3 nucleotides: TGTGCCTGTCATGATCGGACAGGGAGCAAGGGCTACACCTTC. Translation gives CACHDRTGSKGYTF.